Here is one TCR beta chain with its context. The sample belongs to a study of blood T cell repertoires in COVID-19. Study details: The United States, Italy and Spain supplied acute and convalescent COVID-19 samples. Sources were T cells, B-cell-depleted T cells, or PBMCs; the material itself was cDNA or gDNA.

Germline V CDR1 and CDR2: LGHNT, FRNRAP. J gave up 2 bases and V 7 bases, and 7 bases lay outside the gene matches. There are 15 residues in the CDR3. In the study's own analysis: Reference gene primer amplification yielded estimated nucleated cell counts. TCRdb's copy holds only in-frame clones and misses some; the assay was immunoSEQ multiplex PCR. V and J calls and clone size are those listed in that table; D and trimming were worked out from the DNA. The profile shows roughly 180,000 clones, 60% to 85% of them singletons. This receptor was taken from a man aged 60-69 years with active or convalescent COVID-19. Source material: peripheral blood. The chain couples TRBV12-5 to TRBJ2-7, with 11 bases fitting TRBD2. CDR3 DNA sequence: TGTGCTAGTGCTACCGGACTAGCGGGTGCCTACGAGCAGTACTTC. It specifies CASATGLAGAYEQYF. The complete variable domain, with remaining parts taken from reference TRBV12-5 and TRBJ2-7, reads DARVTQTPRHKVTEMGQEVTMRCQPILGHNTVFWYRQTMMQGLELLAYFRNRAPLDDSGMPKDRFSAEMPDATLATLKIQPSEPRDSAVYFCASATGLAGAYEQYFGPGTRLTVT.